This T cell receptor (beta chain) came from a study of PD-L1 blockade in urothelial cancer. The CDR3 covers 14 residues. The germline V gene has CDR1 MNHEY and CDR2 SMNVEV (reference sequence). V was trimmed by 6 bases and J by 4 bases, leaving 16 bases between them. Time point indicated: peripheral blood 6 weeks after treatment start. Only in-frame clones appear in the TCRdb table, and some are missing; sequencing was by immunoSEQ multiplex PCR. Among 120,000 or so clones listed, roughly 88% were seen once. The TCR comes from a man aged 45-65 years with urothelial cancer. Sample: PBMCs, taken around atezolizumab (anti-PD-L1) treatment. The chain is built from TRBV27 and TRBJ2-7; weak D call: TRBD1 (5 bases). The CDR3 nucleotides read TGTGCCAGCAGCCCGACAGTCCCTACGTACGAGCAGTACTTC. Translation: CASSPTVPTYEQYF.